These 22 T cell receptor beta chains came from one sample sequenced in a study of cytomegalovirus exposure and HLA in healthy donors. PCR employed 60 Vbeta and 13 Jbeta primers. The data were produced by immunoSEQ multiplex PCR, yet TCRdb's version contains in-frame clones alone and is incomplete. In total, the table holds roughly 40,000 clones. Source material: PBMCs. Source of these receptors: a man aged 35 to 55 in good health and CMV-seropositive.

This chain uses TRBV7-9 with TRBJ2-7; D remains ambiguous. The germline V and J ends were trimmed by 0 bases and 1 base, with 10 bases remaining between them. The CDR3 consists of 15 residues. CDR1 is SEHNR, CDR2 FQNEAQ, per germline (reference sequence). The CDR3 coding sequence is TGTGCCAGCAGCTTAGCATTGTCTTCTTCCTACGAGCAGTACTTC. Translated, it gives CASSLALSSSYEQYF.

The V gene is TRBV7-3, the J gene TRBJ2-7, with 9 bases identical to TRBD1. The CDR3 sequence is 15 residues long. V was pared by 0 bases and J by 5 bases, with 5 bases of the junction left unmatched. Germline V gives CDR1 SGHTA, CDR2 FQGTGA. The CDR3 DNA is TGTGCCAGCAGCTTAACGGGGACAGGGTACCACGAGCAGTACTTC. Protein product: CASSLTGTGYHEQYF. Full variable domain (missing parts from reference TRBV7-3 and TRBJ2-7): GAGVSQTPSNKVTEKGKYVELRCDPISGHTALYWYRQSLGQGPEFLIYFQGTGAADDSGLPNDRFFAVRPEGSVSTLKIQRTERGDSAVYLCASSLTGTGYHEQYFGPGTRLTVT.

The V and J genes are TRBV2 and TRBJ1-6; D not resolved. The germline CDR1 and CDR2 sequences are SNHLY and FYNNEI. The CDR3 extends over 15 amino acids. Trimming took 2 bases from V and 5 from J, leaving 10 bases between them. DNA of the CDR3: TGTGCCAGCAGTGAACCTAGGCCCAATAATTCACCCCTCCACTTT. This sequence encodes CASSEPRPNNSPLHF.

The chain uses TRBV7-3 and TRBJ2-7; tentatively, D is TRBD2 (5 bases). The length of the CDR3 is 12 residues. V gave up 5 bases and J gave up 3 bases, with 8 bases separating them. Germline CDR1 SGHTA, CDR2 FQGTGA. In DNA, the CDR3 is TGTGCCAGCAGCCCGAGGGTCTACGAGCAGTACTTC. Protein product: CASSPRVYEQYF.

The V call is TRBV7-3, the J call TRBJ1-1; D possibly corresponds to TRBD1 (6 bases). Germline V CDR1 and CDR2: SGHTA, FQGTGA. The CDR3 has 14 amino acids. V was shortened by 0 bases and J by 6 bases, with 11 bases between the two germline ends. CDR3: CASSLTAGDAEAFF. The CDR3 DNA sequence: TGTGCCAGCAGCTTAACGGCAGGGGACGCTGAAGCTTTCTTT. The full variable domain, in which reference TRBV7-3 and TRBJ1-1 provide the parts outside the CDR3, is GAGVSQTPSNKVTEKGKYVELRCDPISGHTALYWYRQSLGQGPEFLIYFQGTGAADDSGLPNDRFFAVRPEGSVSTLKIQRTERGDSAVYLCASSLTAGDAEAFFGQGTRLTVV.

This chain links TRBV19 with TRBJ2-4, with 8 positions matching TRBD1. The germline CDR1 and CDR2 sequences are LNHDA and SQIVND (reference sequence). The CDR3 length is 14 residues. J gave up 2 bases and V 6 bases, and 3 bases lay outside the gene matches. CDR3 nucleotides: TGTGCCAGTAGCTGGACAGGGACCAAAAACATTCAGTACTTC. It codes for CASSWTGTKNIQYF.

The chain combines TRBV6-6 with TRBJ1-5; D is undetermined. CDR1 is MNHNY, CDR2 SVGAGI, per germline (reference sequence). The CDR3 spans 13 residues. Trimming removed 2 bases from V and 5 bases from J, with 7 bases in between. This CDR3 reads CASSYRRDQPQHF. The CDR3 DNA reads TGTGCCAGCAGTTACCGGAGGGATCAGCCCCAGCATTTT.

The chain uses TRBV5-1 and TRBJ2-5; tentatively, D is TRBD2 (5 bases). V lost 4 bases and J 5 bases, leaving 18 bases between the germline ends. The CDR3 is 15 amino acids. Germline values: CDR1 SGHRS, CDR2 YFSETQ. CDR3 sequence (DNA): TGCGCCAGCAGCCTCGGCGGGCCGCAAAGGGAGACCCAGTACTTC. This sequence encodes CASSLGGPQRETQYF.

This rearrangement joins TRBV9 to TRBJ2-3, with D tentatively TRBD2 (5 bases). V dropped 0 bases and J dropped 10 bases, with 24 bases sitting between them. Germline V CDR1 and CDR2: SGDLS, YYNGEE. This CDR3 spans 17 amino acids. The CDR3 is CASSVAARTSLSGSQYF. The CDR3 nucleotides read TGTGCCAGCAGCGTAGCTGCGAGGACTTCTCTTTCCGGGTCGCAGTATTTT.

V and J are TRBV5-1 and TRBJ2-7; D is possibly TRBD1 (5 bases). The CDR3 is 14 residues long. V was shortened by 3 bases and J by 3 bases, with 13 bases between the two germline ends. Germline values: CDR1 SGHRS, CDR2 YFSETQ. The CDR3: CASSSVADIYEQYF. CDR3 sequence (DNA): TGCGCCAGCAGCTCGGTGGCGGACATCTACGAGCAGTACTTC.

This chain joins TRBV19 and TRBJ2-7; tentatively, D is TRBD1 (6 bases). Germline assignment: CDR1 LNHDA and CDR2 SQIVND (reference sequence). This CDR3 contains 12 residues. V dropped 6 bases and J dropped 2 bases, with 8 bases sitting between them. The CDR3 loop is CASRQGTYEQYF. The CDR3 DNA follows: TGTGCCAGTAGACAGGGAACCTACGAGCAGTACTTC.

In regard to this clone: The junction and the germline gene differ at one end; a read error may be behind it. This sequence joins TRBV7-8 and TRBJ2-7; tentative D call: TRBD1 (6 bases). Germline V gives CDR1 SGHVS, CDR2 FQNEAQ. The CDR3 covers 8 residues. The CDR3 here is CATGTQDF. In DNA form, the CDR3 reads TGTGCCACCGGGACACAGGACTTC. Full variable domain (remainder filled in from reference TRBV7-8 and TRBJ2-7): GAGVSQSPRYKVAKRGQDVALRCDPISGHVSLFWYQQALGQGPEFLTYFQNEAQLDKSGLPSDRFFAERPEGSVSTLKIQRTQQEDSAVYLCATGTQDFGPGTRLTVT.

The chain is built from TRBV5-1 and TRBJ1-1, with 7 bases matching TRBD1. J lost 6 bases, V lost 7 bases, and 9 bases had no gene match. CDR1 SGHRS and CDR2 YFSETQ come from the germline V gene. The CDR3 covers 13 residues. The CDR3 reads CASGQVQGSEAFF. CDR3 coding DNA: TGCGCCAGCGGCCAAGTACAGGGGTCTGAAGCTTTCTTT.

This chain connects TRBV19 to TRBJ2-7, with a tentative D call TRBD1 (5 bases). Germline CDR1 reads LNHDA; CDR2 reads SQIVND (reference sequence). V lost 5 bases and J 2 bases, leaving 10 bases between the germline ends. The CDR3 spans 13 residues. The CDR3 DNA reads as TGTGCCAGTAGTGGTGGGGCCACCTACGAGCAGTACTTC. Amino acid sequence: CASSGGATYEQYF.

This rearrangement joins TRBV6-6 to TRBJ1-2; tentatively, D is TRBD1 (5 bases). V was clipped by 2 bases and J by 5 bases, with 9 bases between them. The CDR3 runs to 13 residues. Germline CDR1 and CDR2: MNHNY and SVGAGI (reference sequence). The DNA for the CDR3 is TGTGCCAGCAGTTACGATGCAGGGTATGGCTACACCTTC. Amino acids: CASSYDAGYGYTF.

V usage is TRBV6-1 and J usage is TRBJ2-7; unclear D gene. Trimming removed 1 base at V and 6 bases at J, with 13 bases between. Per germline, CDR1 MNHNS and CDR2 SASEGT. The CDR3 covers 14 residues. The CDR3 loop reads CASSEGWSFGEQYF. CDR3 coding DNA: TGTGCCAGCAGTGAAGGGTGGTCGTTCGGCGAGCAGTACTTC.

The genes are TRBV10-2 and TRBJ1-1; 9 bases map to TRBD1. This CDR3 has 15 residues. Germline V CDR1 and CDR2: WSHSY, SAAADI. J was trimmed by 8 bases and V by 2 bases; bases with no gene match: 9. CDR3 protein: CASSEAGGQGMEAFF. CDR3 in DNA: TGCGCCAGCAGTGAGGCAGGGGGACAGGGAATGGAAGCTTTCTTT.

This sequence joins TRBV5-1 and TRBJ1-2; 7 bases are shared with TRBD1. V was pared by 1 base and J by 7 bases, with 10 bases of the junction left unmatched. This CDR3 region has 15 residues. Looked up from germline, CDR1 is SGHRS and CDR2 is YFSETQ. CDR3 sequence (DNA): TGCGCCAGCAGCTTGAGGGTGGAGGGGGCCGGTGGCTACACCTTC. Protein product: CASSLRVEGAGGYTF.

The V gene is TRBV11-3, the J gene TRBJ2-7, with TRBD2 matching over 10 bases. The V segment lost 1 base and the J segment 7 bases; nucleotides outside the gene matches: 7. This CDR3 is 15 amino acids long. In germline, CDR1 is SGHNT, CDR2 YENEEA. CDR3 protein: CASSLVLAGVGEQYF. CDR3 DNA sequence: TGTGCCAGCAGCTTAGTCCTAGCGGGAGTAGGGGAGCAGTACTTC.

The rearrangement joins TRBV4-1 to TRBJ2-1; 8 nucleotides match TRBD2. Germline CDR1 and CDR2: MGHRA and YSYEKL. There are 15 residues in the CDR3. The trim removed 1 base at V and 6 bases at J, leaving 5 bases unmatched. The CDR3 DNA reads TGCGCCAGCAGCCAAGGGATCGGGACTAGCAATGAGCAGTTCTTC. Translating gives CASSQGIGTSNEQFF.

CDR3: CASSLGSGTYEQYF. CDR3 sequence (DNA): TGCGCCAGCAGCTTGGGATCAGGGACTTACGAGCAGTACTTC. The chain combines TRBV5-1 with TRBJ2-7, with D possibly TRBD2 on 6 matching bases. The CDR3 sequence is 14 residues long. V lost 0 bases and J 4 bases, leaving 11 bases between the germline ends. Germline CDR1 SGHRS, CDR2 YFSETQ.

The rearrangement links TRBV5-4 to TRBJ2-2; D is unclear. The V end lost 0 bases, the J end lost 4 bases, and 10 bases lay between the germline ends. Germline loops: CDR1 SGHNT, CDR2 YYREEE (reference sequence). The CDR3 covers 15 residues. CDR3 in amino acids: CASSLAYGTTGELFF. The CDR3, as DNA: TGTGCCAGCAGCTTGGCTTACGGTACCACCGGGGAGCTGTTTTTT. The complete variable domain, with remaining parts taken from reference TRBV5-4 and TRBJ2-2, reads ETGVTQSPTHLIKTRGQQVTLRCSSQSGHNTVSWYQQALGQGPQFIFQYYREEENGRGNFPPRFSGLQFPNYSSELNVNALELDDSALYLCASSLAYGTTGELFFGEGSRLTVL.